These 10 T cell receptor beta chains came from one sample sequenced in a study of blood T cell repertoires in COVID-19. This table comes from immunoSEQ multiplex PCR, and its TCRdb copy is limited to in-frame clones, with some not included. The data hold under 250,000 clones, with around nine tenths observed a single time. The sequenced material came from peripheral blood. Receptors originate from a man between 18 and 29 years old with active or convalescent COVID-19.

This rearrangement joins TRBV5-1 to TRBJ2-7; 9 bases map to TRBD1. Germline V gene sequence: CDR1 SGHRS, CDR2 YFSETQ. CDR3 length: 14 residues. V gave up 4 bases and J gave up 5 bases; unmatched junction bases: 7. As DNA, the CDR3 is TGCGCCAGCAGCACACAGGGGGCTAGCAACGAGCAGTACTTC. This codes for CASSTQGASNEQYF.

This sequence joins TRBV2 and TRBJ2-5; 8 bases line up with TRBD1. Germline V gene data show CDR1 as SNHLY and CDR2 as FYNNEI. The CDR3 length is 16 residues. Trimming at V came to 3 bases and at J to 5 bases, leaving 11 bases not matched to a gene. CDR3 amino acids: CASSDSGQGQEETQYF. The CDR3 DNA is TGTGCCAGCAGTGACTCCGGACAGGGACAGGAGGAGACCCAGTACTTC.

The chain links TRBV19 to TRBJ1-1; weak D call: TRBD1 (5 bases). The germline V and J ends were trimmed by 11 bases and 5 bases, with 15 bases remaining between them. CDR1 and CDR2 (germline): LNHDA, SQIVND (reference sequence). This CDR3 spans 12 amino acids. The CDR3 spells CAVKDGGTEAFF. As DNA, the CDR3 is TGTGCCGTAAAGGACGGGGGGACTGAAGCTTTCTTT.

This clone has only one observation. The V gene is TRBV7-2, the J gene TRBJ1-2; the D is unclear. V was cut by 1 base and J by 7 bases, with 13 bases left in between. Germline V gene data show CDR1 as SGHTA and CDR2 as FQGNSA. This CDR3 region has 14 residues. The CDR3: CASSLVQVLFGYTF. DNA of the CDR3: TGTGCCAGCAGCTTAGTGCAGGTCCTTTTTGGCTACACCTTC.

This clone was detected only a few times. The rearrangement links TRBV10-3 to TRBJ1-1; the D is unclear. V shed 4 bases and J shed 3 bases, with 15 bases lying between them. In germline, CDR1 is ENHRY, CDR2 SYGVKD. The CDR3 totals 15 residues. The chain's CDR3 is CAISAFEQPHTEAFF. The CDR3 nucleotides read TGTGCCATCAGTGCCTTTGAACAGCCGCACACTGAAGCTTTCTTT.

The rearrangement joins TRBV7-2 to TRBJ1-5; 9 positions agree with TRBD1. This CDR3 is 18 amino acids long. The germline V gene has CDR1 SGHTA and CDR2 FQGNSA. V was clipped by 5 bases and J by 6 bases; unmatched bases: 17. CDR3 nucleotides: TGTGCCAGCAGCGGCTATACCGGGACAGGGCTGGAGAGTCAGCCCCAGCATTTT. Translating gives CASSGYTGTGLESQPQHF.

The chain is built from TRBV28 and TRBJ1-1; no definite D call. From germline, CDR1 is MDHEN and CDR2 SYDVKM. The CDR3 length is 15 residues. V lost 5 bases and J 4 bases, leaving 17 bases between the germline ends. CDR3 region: CASSLPPLTGTEAFF. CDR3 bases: TGTGCCAGCAGTCTCCCACCCCTTACCGGCACTGAAGCTTTCTTT.

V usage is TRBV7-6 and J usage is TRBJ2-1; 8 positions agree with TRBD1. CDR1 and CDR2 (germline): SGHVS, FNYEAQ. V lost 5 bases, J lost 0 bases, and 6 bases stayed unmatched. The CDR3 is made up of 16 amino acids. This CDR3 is CASSKTGDLSYNEQFF. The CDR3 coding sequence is TGTGCCAGCAGCAAGACAGGGGACCTCTCCTACAATGAGCAGTTCTTC.

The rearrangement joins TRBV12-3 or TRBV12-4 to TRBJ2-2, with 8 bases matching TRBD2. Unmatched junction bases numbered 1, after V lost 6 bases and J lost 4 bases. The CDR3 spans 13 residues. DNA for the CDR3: TGTGCCAGCAGCCGGGGGGGCACCGGGGAGCTGTTTTTT. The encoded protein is CASSRGGTGELFF.

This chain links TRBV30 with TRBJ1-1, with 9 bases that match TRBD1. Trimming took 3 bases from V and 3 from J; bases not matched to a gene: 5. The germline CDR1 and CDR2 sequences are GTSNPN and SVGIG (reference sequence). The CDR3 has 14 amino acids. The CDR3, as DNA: TGTGCCTGGAGGGAGACAGGGGGGCACACTGAAGCTTTCTTT. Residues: CAWRETGGHTEAFF.